The 8 T cell receptor beta chains listed next were all sequenced from one sample in a study of T-cell memory formation after mild COVID-19. TCRdb independently ran MiXCR on the 5' RACE reads; one entry per CDR3 protein. The table lists a few hundred thousand distinct CDR3 sequences, 24% of them singletons. Source material: PBMCs or a T cell subset sorted from them (not recorded which). These receptors all come from an adult woman who had mild COVID-19 (a few samples of this study predate the infection). Cell type and time point are not known.

This clonotype was seen only a few times. The CDR3 sequence: CASSLGPWAGELFF. Written as DNA, the CDR3 is TGTGCCAGCAGCTTAGGACCTTGGGCCGGGGAGCTGTTTTTT. The gene calls are TRBV7-2 and TRBJ2-2; no reliable D call. Trimming left V 1 base short and J 6 bases short, with 9 bases between. Germline loops: CDR1 SGHTA, CDR2 FQGNSA. This CDR3 spans 14 amino acids.

The sample holds many counts of this clonotype. J is TRBJ2-3 and V is TRBV7-2; 7 nucleotides line up with TRBD2. The junction had 10 bases not matched to a gene; V was cut back by 5 bases and J by 2 bases. The CDR3 extends over 16 amino acids. In germline, CDR1 is SGHTA, CDR2 FQGNSA. The CDR3 loop is CASSRSSGTYTDTQYF. The DNA for the CDR3 is TGTGCCAGCAGCCGATCTAGCGGAACCTACACAGATACGCAGTATTTT.

In this sample, this clonotype turned up a few times. The chain employs TRBV15 and TRBJ2-1; weak D call: TRBD2 (6 bases). The CDR3 sequence is 18 residues long. The germline V gene encodes CDR1 LNHNV and CDR2 YYDKDF (reference sequence). V dropped 0 bases and J dropped 5 bases, with 20 bases sitting between them. The CDR3 nucleotides read TGTGCCACCAGCAGAGAGGTATTAAGCGGGTTAACCAACAATGAGCAGTTCTTC. This codes for CATSREVLSGLTNNEQFF.

In its sample, this clonotype was seen a few times. The chain employs TRBV6-5 and TRBJ2-7, with TRBD1 as a possible D gene (6 bases). The CDR3 is 15 residues long. Per the germline V gene, CDR1 is MNHEY and CDR2 is SVGAGI. Trimming took off 4 bases at V and 2 bases at J, with 15 bases between the two ends. The DNA for the CDR3 is TGTGCCAGCAGTTCCCGAGCAGGGGAGACCTACGAGCAGTACTTC. This translates into CASSSRAGETYEQYF.

This chain joins TRBV30 and TRBJ1-6; D perhaps matches TRBD1 (5 bases). The CDR3 sequence is 14 residues long. V lost 0 bases and J 14 bases, leaving 17 bases between the germline ends. Germline CDR1 reads GTSNPN; CDR2 reads SVGIG (reference sequence). This CDR3 reads CAWSVGQGGRTLHF. DNA of the CDR3: TGTGCCTGGAGTGTAGGGCAGGGAGGGCGAACCCTCCACTTT.

Ten or more counts support this clonotype. Being one base from a much bigger clone, this may be a read error. This chain links TRBV11-1 with TRBJ2-2; 8 nucleotides line up with TRBD2. V was clipped by 3 bases and J by 1 base; unmatched bases: 1. The CDR3 totals 15 residues. Germline CDR1 SGHAT, CDR2 FQDESV (reference sequence). The CDR3 DNA sequence: TGTGCCAGCAGCTTCGCGGGAGGGAACACCGGGGAGCTGTTTTTT. Translating it yields CASSFAGGNTGELFF.

This clonotype occurred a few times. The gene calls are TRBV20-1 and TRBJ1-2; D gene ambiguous. Trimming removed 1 base from V and 1 base from J, with 13 bases in between. The CDR3 contains 15 residues. Germline V CDR1 and CDR2: DFQATT, SNEGSKA (reference sequence). The CDR3 sequence is CSARGGRGFNYGYTF. The CDR3 nucleotides read TGCAGTGCTAGAGGAGGTCGGGGTTTTAACTATGGCTACACCTTC.

V usage is TRBV7-2 and J usage is TRBJ2-3; 9 nucleotides match TRBD2. The CDR3 contains 15 residues. The V gene end was trimmed by 5 bases and the J gene end by 4 bases; junction bases not matched to a gene: 7. Germline V gives CDR1 SGHTA, CDR2 FQGNSA. In nucleotides, the CDR3 is TGTGCCAGCAGCCTACCGACTAGCGGCGCAGATACGCAGTATTTT. Its protein product is CASSLPTSGADTQYF.